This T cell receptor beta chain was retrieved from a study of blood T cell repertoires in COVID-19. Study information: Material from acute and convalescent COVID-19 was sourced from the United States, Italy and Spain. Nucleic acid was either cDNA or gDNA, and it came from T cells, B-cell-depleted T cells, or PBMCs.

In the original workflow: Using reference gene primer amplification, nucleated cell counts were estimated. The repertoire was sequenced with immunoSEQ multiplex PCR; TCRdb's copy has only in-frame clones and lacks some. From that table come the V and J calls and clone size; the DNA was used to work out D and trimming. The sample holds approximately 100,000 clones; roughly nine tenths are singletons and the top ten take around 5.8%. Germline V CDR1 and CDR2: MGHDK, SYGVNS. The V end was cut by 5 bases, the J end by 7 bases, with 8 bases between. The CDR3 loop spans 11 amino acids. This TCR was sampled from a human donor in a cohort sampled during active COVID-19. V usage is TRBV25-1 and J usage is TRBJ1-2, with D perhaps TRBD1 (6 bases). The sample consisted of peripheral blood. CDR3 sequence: CASSTGPGYTF. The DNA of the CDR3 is TGTGCCAGCAGTACAGGGCCTGGCTACACCTTC.